The 26 T cell receptor beta chains presented below share a single source sample, sequenced in a study of T cell clones after liver transplantation. Data came from immunoSEQ multiplex PCR; TCRdb stores just in-frame clones and leaves some out. The sample has tens of thousands of clones, roughly 80% seen once. Here the sequenced sample was CD4+ T cells from blood, taken around 42 months after liver transplant. The origin of the receptors is a human patient who received a liver transplant. Some T cells may be the graft donor's.

The CDR3 DNA reads as TGTGCCATCAGGGGACTAGATAACGAGCAGTACTTC. Amino acids: CAIRGLDNEQYF. The rearrangement links TRBV10-3 to TRBJ2-7, with 8 bases fitting TRBD2. This CDR3 region has 12 residues. V was pared by 6 bases and J by 5 bases, with 3 bases of the junction left unmatched. CDR1 and CDR2 (germline): ENHRY, SYGVKD.

The chain combines TRBV10-3 with TRBJ2-3; D call uncertain. Trimming cost V 3 bases and J 1 base, with 2 bases left between them. The length of the CDR3 is 12 residues. Germline CDR1 and CDR2: ENHRY and SYGVKD. CDR3 sequence: CAISDGTDTQYF. CDR3 sequence (DNA): TGTGCCATCAGTGATGGCACAGATACGCAGTATTTT.

CDR3 loop: CASSSVAGATESYNEQFF. The CDR3 DNA is TGCGCCAGCAGCTCCGTAGCGGGAGCGACGGAGTCCTACAATGAGCAGTTCTTC. The chain joins TRBV5-1 to TRBJ2-1, with 9 positions matching TRBD2. Trimming took 3 bases from V and 1 from J; bases not matched to a gene: 11. This CDR3 has 18 amino acids. Germline V gene lookup returns CDR1 SGHRS and CDR2 YFSETQ.

CDR3 region: CASSRRNNEKLFF. Written as DNA, the CDR3 is TGTGCCAGCAGTCGACGCAATAATGAAAAACTGTTTTTT. V usage is TRBV6-5 and J usage is TRBJ1-4; no definite D call. The CDR3 covers 13 residues. The germline V and J ends were trimmed by 5 bases and 4 bases, with 8 bases remaining between them. Per germline, CDR1 MNHEY and CDR2 SVGAGI.

V is TRBV2 and J is TRBJ2-5; a weak D match, TRBD1 (6 bases). The CDR3 contains 14 residues. The germline gives CDR1 SNHLY, CDR2 FYNNEI. V was trimmed by 6 bases and J by 5 bases, leaving 16 bases between them. The CDR3 coding sequence is TGTGCCAGCAGCGGTAGTAAGGGGGACGAGACCCAGTACTTC. Encoded protein: CASSGSKGDETQYF.

The chain employs TRBV28 and TRBJ2-7, with 10 nucleotides matching TRBD1. Germline trimming cut 5 bases from V and 3 bases from J; bases unmatched to any gene: 4. CDR1 is MDHEN, CDR2 SYDVKM, per germline. The length of the CDR3 is 14 residues. CDR3 protein: CASSQRTGGYEQYF. The CDR3, as DNA: TGTGCCAGCAGTCAACGGACAGGGGGCTACGAGCAGTACTTC.

The chain carries TRBV19 and TRBJ2-4, with D unresolved. Germline CDR1 LNHDA, CDR2 SQIVND (reference sequence). V lost 5 bases, J lost 0 bases, and 17 bases lay in between. The CDR3 has 17 amino acids. CDR3 protein: CASSARRNSIAKNIQYF. The DNA for the CDR3 is TGTGCCAGTAGTGCTCGCAGGAACTCGATAGCCAAAAACATTCAGTACTTC.

CDR3 residues: CASTRDLPGTQYF. CDR3 nucleotides: TGTGCCAGCACTCGGGACTTGCCGGGGACCCAGTACTTC. This chain links TRBV25-1 with TRBJ2-5, with a tentative D call TRBD2 (6 bases). V was shortened by 7 bases and J by 7 bases, with 16 bases between the two germline ends. The CDR3 has 13 residues. CDR1 and CDR2 from the germline V gene are MGHDK and SYGVNS.

The V gene is TRBV5-1, the J gene TRBJ2-1; 12 bases align to TRBD2. V shed 5 bases, J shed 4 bases, and the junction held 4 bases outside the gene matches. The CDR3 is made up of 15 amino acids. Looked up from germline, CDR1 is SGHRS and CDR2 is YFSETQ. DNA for the CDR3: TGCGCCAGCAGTCGGACTAGCGGGACATACAATGAGCAGTTCTTC. It codes for CASSRTSGTYNEQFF.

J is TRBJ1-2 and V is TRBV4-2, with D possibly TRBD1 on 6 matching bases. The V gene lost 6 bases and the J gene lost 8 bases, with 22 bases spanning the gap. This CDR3 spans 15 amino acids. Germline V gene sequence: CDR1 LGHNA, CDR2 YNFKEQ. CDR3 residues: CASSFGAGAREGYTF. The CDR3 DNA reads TGTGCCAGCAGTTTTGGTGCGGGGGCAAGGGAAGGCTACACCTTC.

There are a few counts of this clone. The chain recombines TRBV4-3 with TRBJ2-7, with D maybe TRBD2 (5 bases). Germline V gene data show CDR1 as LGHNA and CDR2 as YSLEER. This CDR3 has 14 amino acids. Deletions cut 3 bases from V and 2 bases from J, with 11 bases between. The CDR3 here is CASSQEVQTYEQYF. DNA of the CDR3: TGCGCCAGCAGCCAGGAGGTCCAAACCTACGAGCAGTACTTC.

The J gene is TRBJ2-3, the V gene TRBV21-1; the DNA was not compared with TRBD2, the D call given in the table. TRBV21-1 has pseudogene status. This CDR3 has 17 residues. The CDR3 sequence is CASRVILAGGSTDTQYF. Written as DNA, the CDR3 is TGTGCCAGCAGGGTAATTCTAGCGGGAGGGAGCACAGATACGCAGTATTTT.

The gene calls are TRBV28 and TRBJ2-1, with 7 nucleotides matching TRBD2. V lost 5 bases, J lost 3 bases, and 7 bases stayed unmatched. The CDR3 extends over 15 amino acids. CDR1 MDHEN and CDR2 SYDVKM come from the germline V gene. CDR3 nucleotide sequence: TGTGCCAGCAGTCCTGGGAGGGCACTCTACAATGAGCAGTTCTTC. Encoded protein: CASSPGRALYNEQFF.

J is TRBJ2-7 and V is TRBV30; D is unresolved. Deletions cut 2 bases from V and 0 bases from J, with 17 bases between. Germline CDR1 and CDR2: GTSNPN and SVGIG (reference sequence). This CDR3 has 16 amino acids. In DNA form, the CDR3 reads TGTGCCTGGAGTCCCCGGACGGTAAAGAGCTCCTACGAGCAGTACTTC. Its translation is CAWSPRTVKSSYEQYF.

The rearrangement uses TRBV27 and TRBJ1-1; D is undetermined. The CDR3 sequence is 11 residues long. V was pared by 7 bases and J by 5 bases, with 8 bases between. Germline assignment: CDR1 MNHEY and CDR2 SMNVEV (reference sequence). Written as DNA, the CDR3 is TGTGCCAGCAAGGTGGGAACTGAAGCTTTCTTT. It yields the protein CASKVGTEAFF.

The V gene is TRBV16, the J gene TRBJ1-2; 8 bases fit TRBD1. From germline, CDR1 is KGHSY and CDR2 FQNENV. This CDR3 has 13 amino acids. V gave up 4 bases and J gave up 7 bases; unmatched junction bases: 5. CDR3 in amino acids: CASSLWTGSGYTF. CDR3 in DNA: TGTGCCAGCAGCCTCTGGACAGGGTCTGGCTACACCTTC.

The chain links TRBV7-3 to TRBJ1-1, with D perhaps matching TRBD1 (6 bases). V was shortened by 5 bases and J by 3 bases, with 16 bases between the two germline ends. The CDR3 totals 15 residues. Germline V gene lookup returns CDR1 SGHTA and CDR2 FQGTGA. In DNA form, the CDR3 reads TGTGCCAGCAGCCCTACCCGGGGGGCACACACTGAAGCTTTCTTT. Its translation is CASSPTRGAHTEAFF.

The chain has TRBV7-8 and TRBJ2-7, with D tentatively TRBD1 or TRBD2 (5 bases each). Trimming left V 4 bases short and J 5 bases short, with 27 bases between. Germline values: CDR1 SGHVS, CDR2 FQNEAQ. There are 18 residues in the CDR3. The CDR3 is CASSSDRRDPVLLHEQYF. The CDR3 nucleotides read TGTGCCAGCAGCTCGGACCGTCGGGACCCGGTTTTGTTGCACGAGCAGTACTTC.

The chain uses TRBV5-4 and TRBJ2-3, with no clear D. Germline V gene sequence: CDR1 SGHNT, CDR2 YYREEE (reference sequence). V was pared by 1 base and J by 2 bases, with 11 bases between. The CDR3 is 15 amino acids. The DNA of the CDR3 is TGTGCCAGCAGCTTGCAGCCACAGCCCACAGATACGCAGTATTTT. It codes for CASSLQPQPTDTQYF.

V gene TRBV19 combines with J gene TRBJ2-3; 7 nucleotides align to TRBD2. This CDR3 contains 13 residues. Germline CDR1 is LNHDA and CDR2 is SQIVND (reference sequence). V was clipped by 5 bases and J by 4 bases; unmatched bases: 3. The CDR3 DNA follows: TGTGCCAGTAGTGCTAGCGGTTCAGATACGCAGTATTTT. Translation gives CASSASGSDTQYF.

This clone was detected once. In the same sample, other DNA sequences code for this CDR3. The rearrangement joins TRBV5-4 to TRBJ2-1; possible D gene TRBD2, 6 bases. With 2 bases removed from V and 0 bases from J, the gap between germline ends came to 9 bases. Germline V lookup: CDR1 SGHNT, CDR2 YYREEE (reference sequence). There are 15 residues in the CDR3. Here the CDR3 reads CASSFSGSSYNEQFF. CDR3 in DNA: TGTGCCAGCAGCTTTTCCGGGAGCTCCTACAATGAGCAGTTCTTC.

This clone was counted a few times. V is TRBV18 and J is TRBJ2-5, with D unresolved. CDR1 KGHSH and CDR2 LQKENI come from the germline V gene. Trimming removed 1 base from V and 2 bases from J, with 5 bases in between. The CDR3 spans 13 residues. CDR3 sequence reads: CASSPRIQETQYF. Written as DNA, the CDR3 is TGTGCCAGCTCACCACGAATTCAAGAGACCCAGTACTTC.

This clone was seen a few times. The rearrangement joins TRBV7-9 to TRBJ2-3; maybe TRBD2 (5 bases). The CDR3 consists of 17 residues. V lost 3 bases, J lost 0 bases, and 16 bases lay in between. In germline, CDR1 is SEHNR, CDR2 FQNEAQ (reference sequence). The CDR3 DNA is TGTGCCAGCAGCTTCAGCGGTGCAGCCCTCAGCACAGATACGCAGTATTTT. It encodes CASSFSGAALSTDTQYF.

This clone was counted once. The gene calls are TRBV6-5 and TRBJ2-3; no definite D call. The V and J ends lost 2 bases and 2 bases respectively, with 2 bases between them. CDR1 is MNHEY and CDR2 is SVGAGI in the germline V gene. The CDR3 has 12 amino acids. This CDR3 is CASSYNTDTQYF. The CDR3 nucleotides are TGTGCCAGCAGTTACAACACAGATACGCAGTATTTT.

V is TRBV5-1 and J is TRBJ2-1; D call uncertain. The CDR3 covers 14 residues. CDR1 and CDR2 from the germline V gene are SGHRS and YFSETQ. Trimming removed 0 bases from V and 6 bases from J, with 10 bases in between. CDR3 sequence: CASSLVVGINEQFF. CDR3 in DNA: TGCGCCAGCAGCTTGGTAGTGGGGATCAATGAGCAGTTCTTC.

The V gene is TRBV5-1, the J gene TRBJ1-1; D is unclear. V lost 1 base and J lost 8, with 15 bases in between. From germline, CDR1 is SGHRS and CDR2 YFSETQ. The CDR3 is 14 residues long. CDR3 in amino acids: CASSLQVGRAEAFF. DNA of the CDR3: TGCGCCAGCAGCTTGCAGGTAGGGAGGGCCGAAGCTTTCTTT.